Here is one T cell receptor beta chain with its context. The sample belongs to a study of blood T cell repertoires in COVID-19. On the study more broadly: T cells, B-cell-depleted T cells, or PBMCs provided the cDNA or gDNA that served as material.

From germline, CDR1 is LNHDA and CDR2 SQIVND (reference sequence). The CDR3 spans 14 residues. J gave up 10 bases and V 6 bases, and 11 bases lay outside the gene matches. Original methodology: Reference gene primers were amplified, and this amplification served to estimate nucleated cell counts. Here immunoSEQ multiplex PCR was the method, and the copy in TCRdb shows in-frame clones only, minus some. The DNA was the basis for D and trimming; V, J and clone size are from that table. The top ten hold under 0.7% of the sample, which has around 30,000 clones, roughly 90% seen once. The sequencing sample was made of peripheral blood. The receptor's source is a woman between 40 and 50 years old with active or convalescent COVID-19. This rearrangement joins TRBV19 to TRBJ1-2; 10 bases align to TRBD1. In DNA form, the CDR3 reads TGTGCCAGTAGCTCCGGGACAGGGGTGTGGGTCTACACCTTC. This sequence encodes CASSSGTGVWVYTF.